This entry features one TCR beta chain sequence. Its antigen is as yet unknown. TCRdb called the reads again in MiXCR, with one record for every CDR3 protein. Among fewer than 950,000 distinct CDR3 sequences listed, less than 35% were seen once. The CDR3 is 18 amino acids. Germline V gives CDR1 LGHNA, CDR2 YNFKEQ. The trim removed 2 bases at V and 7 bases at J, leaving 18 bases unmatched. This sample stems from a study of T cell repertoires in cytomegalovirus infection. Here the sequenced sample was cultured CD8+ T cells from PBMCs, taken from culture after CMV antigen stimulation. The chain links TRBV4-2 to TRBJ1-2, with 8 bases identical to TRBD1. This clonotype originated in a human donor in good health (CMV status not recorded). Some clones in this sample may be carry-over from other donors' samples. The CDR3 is CASSQSWTGKRSSFGYTF. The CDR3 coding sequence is TGTGCCAGCAGCCAATCATGGACAGGGAAGAGGAGTTCCTTTGGCTACACCTTC.